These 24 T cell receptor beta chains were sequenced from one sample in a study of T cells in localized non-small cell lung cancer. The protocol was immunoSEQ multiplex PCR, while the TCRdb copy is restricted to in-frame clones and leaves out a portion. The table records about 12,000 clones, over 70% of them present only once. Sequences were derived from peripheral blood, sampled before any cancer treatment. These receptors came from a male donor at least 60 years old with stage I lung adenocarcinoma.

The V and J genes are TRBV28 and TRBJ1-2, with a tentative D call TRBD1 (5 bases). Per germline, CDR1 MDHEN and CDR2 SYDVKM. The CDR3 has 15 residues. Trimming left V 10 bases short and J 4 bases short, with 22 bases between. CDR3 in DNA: TGTGCCACCGATTCAGGACCGGCTGGGGGCTATGGCTACACCTTC. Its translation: CATDSGPAGGYGYTF.

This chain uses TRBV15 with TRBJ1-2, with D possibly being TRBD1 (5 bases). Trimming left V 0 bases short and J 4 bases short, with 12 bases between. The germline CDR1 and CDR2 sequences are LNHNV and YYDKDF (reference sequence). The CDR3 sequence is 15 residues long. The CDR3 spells CATSRDSQGSYGYTF. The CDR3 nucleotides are TGTGCCACCAGCAGAGATTCTCAGGGTAGCTATGGCTACACCTTC.

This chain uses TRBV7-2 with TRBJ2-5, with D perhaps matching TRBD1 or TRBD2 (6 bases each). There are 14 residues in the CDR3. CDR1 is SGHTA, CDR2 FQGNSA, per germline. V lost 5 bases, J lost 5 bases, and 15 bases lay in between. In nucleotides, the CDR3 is TGTGCCAGCAGCCGGGGGCCGGAACGGGAGACCCAGTACTTC. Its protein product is CASSRGPERETQYF.

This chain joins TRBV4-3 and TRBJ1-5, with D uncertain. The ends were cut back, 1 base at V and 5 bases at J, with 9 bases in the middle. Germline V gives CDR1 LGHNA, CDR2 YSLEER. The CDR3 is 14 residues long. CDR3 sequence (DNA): TGCGCCAGCAGCCAAGGTCACAATGATCAGCCCCAGCATTTT. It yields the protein CASSQGHNDQPQHF.

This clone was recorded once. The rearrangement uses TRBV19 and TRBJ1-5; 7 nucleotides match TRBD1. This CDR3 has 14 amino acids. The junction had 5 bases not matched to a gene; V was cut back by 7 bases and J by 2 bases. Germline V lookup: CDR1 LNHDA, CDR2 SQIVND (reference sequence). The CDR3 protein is CASKEGAGNQPQHF. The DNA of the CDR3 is TGTGCCAGTAAAGAGGGGGCGGGCAATCAGCCCCAGCATTTT.

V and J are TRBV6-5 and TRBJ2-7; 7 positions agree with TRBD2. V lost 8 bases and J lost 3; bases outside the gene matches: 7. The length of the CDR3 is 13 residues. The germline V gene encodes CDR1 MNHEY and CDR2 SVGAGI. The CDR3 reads CASGAGFSYEQYF. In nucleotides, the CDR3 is TGTGCCAGCGGAGCGGGATTTAGCTACGAGCAGTACTTC.

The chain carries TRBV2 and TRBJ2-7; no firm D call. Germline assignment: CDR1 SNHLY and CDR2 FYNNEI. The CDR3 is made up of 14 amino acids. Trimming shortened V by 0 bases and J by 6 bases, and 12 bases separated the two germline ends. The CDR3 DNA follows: TGTGCCAGCAGTGAAGCGCGCGCCTCTCGCGAGCAGTACTTC. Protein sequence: CASSEARASREQYF. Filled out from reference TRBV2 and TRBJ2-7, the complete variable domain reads EPEVTQTPSHQVTQMGQEVILRCVPISNHLYFYWYRQILGQKVEFLVSFYNNEISEKSEIFDDQFSVERPDGSNFTLKIRSTKLEDSAMYFCASSEARASREQYFGPGTRLTVT.

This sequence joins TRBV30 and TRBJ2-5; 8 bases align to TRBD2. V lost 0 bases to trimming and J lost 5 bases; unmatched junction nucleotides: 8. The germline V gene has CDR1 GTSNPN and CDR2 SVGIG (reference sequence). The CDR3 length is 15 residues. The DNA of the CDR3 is TGTGCCTGGAGTGTACGCAACGGGAGGGCGGAGACCCAGTACTTC. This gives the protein CAWSVRNGRAETQYF.

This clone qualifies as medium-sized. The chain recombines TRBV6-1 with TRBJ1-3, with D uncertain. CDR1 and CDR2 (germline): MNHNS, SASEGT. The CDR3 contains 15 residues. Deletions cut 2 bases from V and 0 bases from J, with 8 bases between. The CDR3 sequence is CASSESPSSGNTIYF. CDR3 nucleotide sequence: TGTGCCAGCAGTGAATCCCCGAGCTCTGGAAACACCATATATTTT.

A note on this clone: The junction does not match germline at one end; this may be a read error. The CDR3 bases are TGTACCAGCAGCCGACAGATGGGAGGGGGCTACGAGCAGTACTTC. Translated: CTSSRQMGGGYEQYF. The chain has TRBV11-2 and TRBJ2-7; D perhaps matches TRBD2 (7 bases). Germline CDR1 is SGHAT and CDR2 is FQNNGV. There are 15 residues in the CDR3.

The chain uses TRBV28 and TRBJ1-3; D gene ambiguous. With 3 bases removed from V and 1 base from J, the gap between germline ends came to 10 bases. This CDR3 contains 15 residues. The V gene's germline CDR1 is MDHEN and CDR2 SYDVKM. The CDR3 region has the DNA TGTGCCAGCAGTTTTCAAAGAGGTTCTGGAAACACCATATATTTT. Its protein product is CASSFQRGSGNTIYF.

CDR3 amino acids: CSVDDTEAFF. DNA for the CDR3: TGCAGCGTTGACGACACTGAAGCTTTCTTT. The chain couples TRBV29-1 to TRBJ1-1; D remains unclear. Germline CDR1 reads SQVTM; CDR2 reads ANQGSEA. The CDR3 length is 10 residues. Trimming cost V 3 bases and J 3 bases, with 2 bases left between them.

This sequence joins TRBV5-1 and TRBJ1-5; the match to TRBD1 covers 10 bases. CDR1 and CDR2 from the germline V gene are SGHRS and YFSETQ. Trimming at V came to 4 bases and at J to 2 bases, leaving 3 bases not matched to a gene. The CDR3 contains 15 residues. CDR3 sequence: CASSPTGGGNQPQHF. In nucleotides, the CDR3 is TGCGCCAGCAGCCCGACAGGGGGCGGCAATCAGCCCCAGCATTTT.

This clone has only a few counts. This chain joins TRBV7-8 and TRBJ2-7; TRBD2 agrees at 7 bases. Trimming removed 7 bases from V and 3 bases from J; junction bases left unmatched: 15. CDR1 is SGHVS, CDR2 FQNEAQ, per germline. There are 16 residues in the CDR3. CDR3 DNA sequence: TGTGCCAGCATCCCTAGTTTCCGGGAGGCTGGCTACGAGCAGTACTTC. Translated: CASIPSFREAGYEQYF.

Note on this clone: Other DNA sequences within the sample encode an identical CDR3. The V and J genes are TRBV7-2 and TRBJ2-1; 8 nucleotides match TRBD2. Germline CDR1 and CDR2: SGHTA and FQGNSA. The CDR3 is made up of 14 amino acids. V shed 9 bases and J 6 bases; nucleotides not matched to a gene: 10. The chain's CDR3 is CASRVAGIRNEQFF. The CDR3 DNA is TGTGCCAGTAGGGTAGCGGGAATACGCAATGAGCAGTTCTTC.

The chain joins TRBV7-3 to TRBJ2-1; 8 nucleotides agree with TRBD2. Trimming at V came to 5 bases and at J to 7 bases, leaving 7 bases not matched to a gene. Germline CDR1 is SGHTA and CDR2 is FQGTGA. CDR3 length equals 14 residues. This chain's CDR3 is CASSPSREENEQFF. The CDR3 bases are TGTGCCAGCAGCCCTTCGCGGGAGGAGAATGAGCAGTTCTTC.

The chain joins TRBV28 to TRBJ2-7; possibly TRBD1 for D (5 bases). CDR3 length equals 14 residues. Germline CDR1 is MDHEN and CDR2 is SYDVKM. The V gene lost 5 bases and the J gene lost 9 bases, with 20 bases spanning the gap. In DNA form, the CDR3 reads TGTGCCAGCAGTCCCCCCGGCAGGGTAAGAGGGCAGTACTTC. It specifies CASSPPGRVRGQYF.

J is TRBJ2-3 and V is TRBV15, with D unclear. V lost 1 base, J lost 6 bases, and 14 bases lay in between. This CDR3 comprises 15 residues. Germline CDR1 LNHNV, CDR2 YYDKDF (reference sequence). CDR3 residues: CATSRGRGPLDTQYF. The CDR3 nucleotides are TGTGCCACCAGCAGAGGGAGAGGCCCCCTGGATACGCAGTATTTT.

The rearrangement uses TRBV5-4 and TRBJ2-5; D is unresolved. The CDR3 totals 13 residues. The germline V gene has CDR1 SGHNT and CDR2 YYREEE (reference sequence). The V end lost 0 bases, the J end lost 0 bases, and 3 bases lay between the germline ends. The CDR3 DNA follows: TGTGCCAGCAGCTTGGACCACCAAGAGACCCAGTACTTC. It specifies CASSLDHQETQYF.

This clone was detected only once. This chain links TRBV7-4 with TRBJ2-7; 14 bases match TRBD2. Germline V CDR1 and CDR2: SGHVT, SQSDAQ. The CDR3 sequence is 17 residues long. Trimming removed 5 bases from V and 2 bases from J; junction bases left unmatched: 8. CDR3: CASSPTRGLAGAYEQYF. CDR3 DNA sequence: TGTGCCAGCAGCCCCACCCGGGGACTAGCGGGGGCCTACGAGCAGTACTTC.

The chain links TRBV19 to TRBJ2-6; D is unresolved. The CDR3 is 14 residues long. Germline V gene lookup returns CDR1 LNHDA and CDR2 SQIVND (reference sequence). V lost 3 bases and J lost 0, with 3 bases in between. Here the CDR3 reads CASSIPSGANVLTF. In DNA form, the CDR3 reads TGTGCCAGTAGTATCCCCTCTGGGGCCAACGTCCTGACTTTC.

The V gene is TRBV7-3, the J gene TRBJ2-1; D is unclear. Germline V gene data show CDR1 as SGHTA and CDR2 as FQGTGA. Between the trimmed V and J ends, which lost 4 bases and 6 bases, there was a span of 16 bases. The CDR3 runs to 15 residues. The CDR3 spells CASSSQSARANEQFF. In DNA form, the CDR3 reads TGTGCCAGCAGCTCACAATCGGCCAGAGCCAATGAGCAGTTCTTC. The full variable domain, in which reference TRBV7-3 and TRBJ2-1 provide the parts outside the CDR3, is GAGVSQTPSNKVTEKGKYVELRCDPISGHTALYWYRQSLGQGPEFLIYFQGTGAADDSGLPNDRFFAVRPEGSVSTLKIQRTERGDSAVYLCASSSQSARANEQFFGPGTRLTVL.

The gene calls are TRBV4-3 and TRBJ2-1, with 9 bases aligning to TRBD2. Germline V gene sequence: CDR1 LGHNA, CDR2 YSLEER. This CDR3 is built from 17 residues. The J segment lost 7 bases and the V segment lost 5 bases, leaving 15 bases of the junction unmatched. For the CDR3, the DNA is TGCGCCAGCAGCGCGCAACTCTTAGCGGGAGAGAGGAATGAGCAGTTCTTC. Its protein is CASSAQLLAGERNEQFF.

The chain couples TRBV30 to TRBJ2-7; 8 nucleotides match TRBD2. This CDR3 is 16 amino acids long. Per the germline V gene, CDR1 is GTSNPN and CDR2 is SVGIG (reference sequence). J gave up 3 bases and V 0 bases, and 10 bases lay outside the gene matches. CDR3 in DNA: TGTGCCTGGAGTGTACGGGGGGGCAGCCCTTTCTACGAGCAGTACTTC. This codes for CAWSVRGGSPFYEQYF.